The entry below describes one T cell receptor (beta chain). The antigen remains unidentified. This CDR3 spans 15 amino acids. Trimming removed 4 bases from V and 6 bases from J; junction bases left unmatched: 8. Germline CDR1 and CDR2: SGHRS and YFSETQ. The protocol was immunoSEQ multiplex PCR, while the TCRdb copy is restricted to in-frame clones and leaves out a portion. This sample has millions of clones, with just over 90% found just once. The data derive from a study of shared clonotypes between healthy human individuals. Whole-study findings and limits: Deeper or shallower sequencing was expected to change how clonotypes are shared among donors. Between a few donors, naive CD4 clonotypes were shared at a level of around 4.8%.

CD45RO-negative cells were positively selected for CCR7, leaving out terminally differentiated effector memory CD45RA+ cells. This sequence joins TRBV5-1 and TRBJ2-1, with TRBD1 matching over 9 bases. This receptor was taken from a man aged 18-30 years in good health. Some clones in this sample may be carry-over from other donors' samples. The source material was naive CD8+ T cells from PBMCs. The CDR3, as DNA: TGCGCCAGCAGCCTCCGGGACAGGGTTATCAATGAGCAGTTCTTC. Encoded protein: CASSLRDRVINEQFF.